Given below is one TCR beta chain in context. The antigen is undetermined. The sample comes from a study of T cell responses to AZD1222 COVID-19 vaccine. Study at large: Whether given at about 4 or about 12 weeks, second doses were pooled. The study, taken as a whole, reports: Clonal diversity may have been underestimated in mostly white British donors. In the spike-specific TCR repertoire, nearly half reportedly target unmutated variant regions. The number of AZD1222 recipients seropositive at baseline was only five or six.

TCRdb's copy holds only in-frame clones and misses some; the assay was immunoSEQ multiplex PCR. The sample yields about 190,000 clones, 85% to 95% seen once. Germline CDR1 MNHEY, CDR2 SMNVEV (reference sequence). V shed 0 bases and J 6 bases; nucleotides not matched to a gene: 7. The CDR3 contains 15 residues. The clonotype originates from an adult in good health. V usage is TRBV27 and J usage is TRBJ2-7; 8 bases agree with TRBD2. The sequenced sample was peripheral blood, obtained on day 0 of AZD1222 vaccination. CDR3 coding DNA: TGTGCCAGCAGTTTATCTCCGGGACTAGGAAGCGAGCAGTACTTC. This codes for CASSLSPGLGSEQYF.